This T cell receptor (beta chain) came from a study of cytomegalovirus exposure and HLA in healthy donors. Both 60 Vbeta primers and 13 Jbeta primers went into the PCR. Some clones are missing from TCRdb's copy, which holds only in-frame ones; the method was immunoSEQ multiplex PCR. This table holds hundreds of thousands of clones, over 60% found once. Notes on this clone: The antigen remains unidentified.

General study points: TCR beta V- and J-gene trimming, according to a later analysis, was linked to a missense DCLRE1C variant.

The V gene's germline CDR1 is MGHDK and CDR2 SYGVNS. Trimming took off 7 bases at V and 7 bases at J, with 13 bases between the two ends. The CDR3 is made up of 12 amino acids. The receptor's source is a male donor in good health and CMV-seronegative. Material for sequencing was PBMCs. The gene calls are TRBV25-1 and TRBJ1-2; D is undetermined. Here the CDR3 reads CASMREYSGYTF. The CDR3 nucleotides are TGTGCCAGCATGAGGGAATATAGTGGCTACACCTTC.